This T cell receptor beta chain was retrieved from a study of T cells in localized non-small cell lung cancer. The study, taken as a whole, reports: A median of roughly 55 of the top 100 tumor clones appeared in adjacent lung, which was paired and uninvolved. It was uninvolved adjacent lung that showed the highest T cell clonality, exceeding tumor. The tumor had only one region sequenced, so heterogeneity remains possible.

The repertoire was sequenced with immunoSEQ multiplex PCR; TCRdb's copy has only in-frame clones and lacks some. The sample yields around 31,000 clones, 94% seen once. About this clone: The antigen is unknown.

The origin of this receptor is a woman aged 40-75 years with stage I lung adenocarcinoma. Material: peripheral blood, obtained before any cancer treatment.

This chain's CDR3 is CASSLTSGSFPYEQYF. The CDR3 nucleotides are TGTGCCAGCAGCCTCACTAGCGGGAGTTTCCCTTACGAGCAGTACTTC. J is TRBJ2-7 and V is TRBV5-4, with 11 bases that match TRBD2. V shed 4 bases and J 4 bases; nucleotides not matched to a gene: 10. The CDR3 covers 16 residues. The germline CDR1 and CDR2 sequences are SGHNT and YYREEE (reference sequence).